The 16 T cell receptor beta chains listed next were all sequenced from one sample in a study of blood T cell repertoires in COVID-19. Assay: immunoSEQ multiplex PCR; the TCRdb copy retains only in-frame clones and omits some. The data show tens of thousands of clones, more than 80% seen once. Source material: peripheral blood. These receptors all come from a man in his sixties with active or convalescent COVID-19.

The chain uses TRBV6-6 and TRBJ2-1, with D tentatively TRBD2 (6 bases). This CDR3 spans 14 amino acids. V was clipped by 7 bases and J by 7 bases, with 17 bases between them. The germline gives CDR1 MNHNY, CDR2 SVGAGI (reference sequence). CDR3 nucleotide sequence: TGTGCCAGCATACGGGAGTCTACTAGAAATGAGCAGTTCTTC. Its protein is CASIRESTRNEQFF.

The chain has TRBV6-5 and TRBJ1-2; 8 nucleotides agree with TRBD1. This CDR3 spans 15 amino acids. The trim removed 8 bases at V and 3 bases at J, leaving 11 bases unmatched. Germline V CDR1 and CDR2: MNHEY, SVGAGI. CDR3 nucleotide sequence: TGTGCCAGCCAACTACCAGGGACAGGAGACTATGGCTACACCTTC. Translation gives CASQLPGTGDYGYTF.

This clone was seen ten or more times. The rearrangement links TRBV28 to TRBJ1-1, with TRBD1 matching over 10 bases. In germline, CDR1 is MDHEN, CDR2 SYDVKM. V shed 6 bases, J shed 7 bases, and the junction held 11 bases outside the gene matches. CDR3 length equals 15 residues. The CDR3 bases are TGTGCCAGCAGACAGCCGGGACAGGGGACGCTTGAAGCTTTCTTT. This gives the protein CASRQPGQGTLEAFF.

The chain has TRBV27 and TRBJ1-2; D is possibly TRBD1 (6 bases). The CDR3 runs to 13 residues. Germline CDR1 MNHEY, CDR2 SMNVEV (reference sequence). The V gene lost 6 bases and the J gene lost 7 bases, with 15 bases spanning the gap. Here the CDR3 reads CASRTGISAGYTF. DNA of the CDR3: TGTGCCAGCAGAACAGGGATTTCGGCTGGCTACACCTTC.

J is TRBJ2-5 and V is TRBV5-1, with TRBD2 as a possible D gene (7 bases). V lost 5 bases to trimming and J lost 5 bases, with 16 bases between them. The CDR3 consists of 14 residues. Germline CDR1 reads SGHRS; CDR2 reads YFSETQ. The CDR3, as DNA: TGCGCCAGCAGTCCCGGGGGGCTAGATGAGACCCAGTACTTC. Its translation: CASSPGGLDETQYF.

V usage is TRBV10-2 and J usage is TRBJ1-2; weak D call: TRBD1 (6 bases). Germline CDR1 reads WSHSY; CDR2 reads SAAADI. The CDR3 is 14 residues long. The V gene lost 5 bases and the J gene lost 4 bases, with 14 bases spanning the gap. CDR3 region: CASSLQGAGYGYTF. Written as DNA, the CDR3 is TGCGCCAGCAGTCTACAGGGAGCTGGCTATGGCTACACCTTC.

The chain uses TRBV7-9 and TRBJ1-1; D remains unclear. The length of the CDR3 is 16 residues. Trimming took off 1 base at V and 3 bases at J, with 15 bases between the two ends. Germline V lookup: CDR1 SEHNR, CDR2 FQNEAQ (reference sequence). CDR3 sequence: CASSLERGKRYTEAFF. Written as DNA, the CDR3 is TGTGCCAGCAGCTTAGAGCGGGGTAAGAGGTACACTGAAGCTTTCTTT.

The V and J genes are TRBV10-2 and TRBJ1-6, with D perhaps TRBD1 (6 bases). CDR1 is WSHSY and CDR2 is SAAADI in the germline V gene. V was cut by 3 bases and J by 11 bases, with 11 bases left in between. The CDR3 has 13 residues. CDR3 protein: CASSEGGRTPLHF. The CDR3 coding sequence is TGCGCCAGCAGTGAAGGGGGAAGGACACCCCTCCACTTT.

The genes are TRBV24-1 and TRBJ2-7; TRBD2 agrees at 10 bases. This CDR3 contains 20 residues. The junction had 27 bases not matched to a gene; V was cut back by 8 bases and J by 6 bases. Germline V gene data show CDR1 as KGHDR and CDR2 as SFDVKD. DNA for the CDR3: TGTGCCACCACTAATCCCGGACCCGACAGTTCTAGCGGGAGTGGGTGCGAGCAGTACGTC. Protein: CATTNPGPDSSSGSGCEQYV.

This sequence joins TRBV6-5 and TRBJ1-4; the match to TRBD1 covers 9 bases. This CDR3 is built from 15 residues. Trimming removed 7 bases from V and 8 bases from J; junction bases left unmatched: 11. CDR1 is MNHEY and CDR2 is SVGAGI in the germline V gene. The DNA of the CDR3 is TGTGCCAGCACCCTAACAGGGGGCGCCTACGAAAAACTGTTTTTT. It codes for CASTLTGGAYEKLFF.

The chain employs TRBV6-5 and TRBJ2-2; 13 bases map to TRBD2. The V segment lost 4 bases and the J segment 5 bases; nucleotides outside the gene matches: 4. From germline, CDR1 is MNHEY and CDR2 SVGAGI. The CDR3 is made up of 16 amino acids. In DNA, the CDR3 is TGTGCCAGCAGTTCACTAGCGGGGGGGCCGACCGGGGAGCTGTTTTTT. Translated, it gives CASSSLAGGPTGELFF.

CDR3 bases: TGTGCCAGCAGCTTTAGCACCTACACCGGGGAGCTGTTTTTT. Translation: CASSFSTYTGELFF. The V and J genes are TRBV7-6 and TRBJ2-2; D gene ambiguous. CDR1 and CDR2 from the germline V gene are SGHVS and FNYEAQ. V was cut by 3 bases and J by 3 bases, with 8 bases left in between. CDR3 length equals 14 residues.

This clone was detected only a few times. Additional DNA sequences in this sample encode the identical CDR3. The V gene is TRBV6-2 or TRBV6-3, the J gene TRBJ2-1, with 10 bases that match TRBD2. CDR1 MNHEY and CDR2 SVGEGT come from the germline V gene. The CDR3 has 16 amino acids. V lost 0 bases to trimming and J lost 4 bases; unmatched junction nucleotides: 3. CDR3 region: CASSYSAGGPYNEQFF. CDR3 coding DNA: TGTGCCAGCAGTTACTCAGCGGGAGGGCCGTACAATGAGCAGTTCTTC.

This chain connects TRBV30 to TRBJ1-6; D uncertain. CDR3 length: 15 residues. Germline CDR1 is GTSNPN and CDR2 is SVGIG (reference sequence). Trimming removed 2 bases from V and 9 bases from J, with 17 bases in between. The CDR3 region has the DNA TGTGCCTGGAGTCTGGAGGTAGAGGGCGGTTCACCCCTCCACTTT. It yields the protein CAWSLEVEGGSPLHF.

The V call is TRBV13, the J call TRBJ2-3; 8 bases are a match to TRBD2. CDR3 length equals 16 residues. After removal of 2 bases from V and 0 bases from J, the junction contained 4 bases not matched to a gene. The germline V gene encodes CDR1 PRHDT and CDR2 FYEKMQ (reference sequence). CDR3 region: CASSLLAGKSTDTQYF. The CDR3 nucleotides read TGTGCCAGCAGCTTACTAGCGGGTAAAAGCACAGATACGCAGTATTTT.

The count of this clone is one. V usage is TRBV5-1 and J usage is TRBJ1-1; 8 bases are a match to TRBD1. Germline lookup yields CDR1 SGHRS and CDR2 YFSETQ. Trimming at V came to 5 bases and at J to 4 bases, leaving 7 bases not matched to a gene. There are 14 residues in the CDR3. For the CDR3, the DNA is TGCGCCAGCAGAATGACAGGGACAGGCACTGAAGCTTTCTTT. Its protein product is CASRMTGTGTEAFF.